This T cell receptor (beta chain) was recorded in a study of CD4 and CD8 cells across lung adenocarcinoma regions listed by TCRdb under 2018. For context, the study as a whole: The study examined intratumor heterogeneity of the T cell receptor repertoire by comparing tumor centers with tumor margins.

As to this clonotype: No antigen is known for it. The sample holds no much larger clone one base away, and base qualities are not on file.

Donors were patients with localized lung adenocarcinoma, a subtype of non-small cell lung cancer. The samples were taken from the centers of localized lung adenocarcinomas. For TCR repertoire analysis, CD4+ T cells from tumor tissue were profiled apart from CD8+ T cells. Library method: PCR. TCRdb records HiSeq X Ten as the sequencer. TCRdb reprocessed the public reads (quality trimming at Q25 with fastp, clone calling with MiXCR) and kept in-frame beta chains. Rows matching on CDR3 protein sequence are summarized as one entry with the most common DNA and genes. The table for this sample lists 4,000 to 6,000 distinct CDR3 sequences; roughly three fifths of them were counted only once. 16% of the sample is in the top ten clones. The CDR3 sequence holds 19 residues, the cysteine and phenylalanine included. Only the CDR3 part of the read is kept: 57 bases, read in frame from the first base. For CDR1 and CDR2, the germline V gene lists MNHNS and SASEGT.

The sample taken for sequencing was CD4+ T cells from the center of a lung tumor. What the cell subset or site label conveys for this sample: tumor center region. The sequence links TRBV6-1 to TRBJ2-1; the D gene is possibly TRBD1, with 7 bases matching. With the DNA end fitting TRBJ2-5 better, the J assignment may be wrong. This clonotype originated in a male donor with lung adenocarcinoma. The CD4 and CD8 labels of this study may be unreliable. The DNA sequence is TGTGCCAGCAGTGTGTTTGGACTCCTTGATGCGGGGACAGAAGAGACCCAGTACTTC. Protein translation: CASSVFGLLDAGTEETQYF.